The present TCR beta chain was sequenced within a study of tumor and adjacent non-tumor tissue in lung cancer (dated by TCRdb to the late 2010s). A note on the overall study: The cohort included some twelve adenocarcinoma, a couple of squamous cell carcinoma and 1 small cell lung cancer patients. The 15 or so patients were aged about 31 to 85 years, included about ten men and 5 women, and had TNM stage I to III disease. In total, sequencing yielded approximately 130,000,000 productive TCRbeta reads, which works out to an average of approximately 4 million reads per sample. Using bulk TCRbeta repertoires from 15 lung cancer patients, the study set lung tumor tissue side by side with matched distant non-tumor lung tissue. A few dozen paired specimens, one tumor and one normal lung sample per patient, were profiled by TCRbeta CDR3 sequencing. Results the study describes overall, beyond this receptor: Only about 16 patients were included in the cohort, and the need for larger samples and more detailed clinical data was noted by the authors. The methods do not name the sequencing platform or mention unique molecular identifiers. A significantly larger cumulative share of the repertoire was made up by the top 100 clones in normal lung than in tumor tissue. Tumor tissue showed significantly greater TCR diversity (inverse Simpson) than normal lung tissue (approximately 430 vs 150, P = 0.0075, Mann-Whitney U test). Peripheral blood was not sequenced, so blood TCRbeta repertoires in these lung cancer patients were not examined. Significantly higher TCR diversity was found in younger patients, and higher tumor TCR diversity was associated with shorter overall and disease-free survival.

Bulk unsorted tissue served as the source for RNA extraction, and RNA quality was assessed using a NanoDrop ND-1000 and an Agilent 2100. The donors were newly diagnosed lung cancer patients admitted for thoracic surgery in China from August to November 2014 who had not received prior chemotherapy. Patients who had received previous radiotherapy or chemotherapy, or who had another concurrent cancer, were excluded from the study. Surgical tissue pieces of about 1-2 cm3 were preserved in RNAlater solution and stored at -80 °C until use. The library was produced with multiplex PCR. Sequencing took place on an Illumina HiSeq 2500. TCRbeta libraries were constructed through three rounds of nested PCR with primers (Table S4) according to protocols adapted from ARM-PCR. Before sequencing, PCR products in the 200-500 bp range were cut out of the gel and cleaned up using the QIAquick gel extraction kit. The paper's processing steps were these. Reads were cleaned using Trimmomatic, were merged into complete CDR3 sequences using FLASH, and were assigned to V(D)J germline segments using MiTCR. Clonal diversity was computed as the inverse Simpson's index with VDJtools. Productive reads were defined as in-frame sequences without a premature stop codon. TCRdb cleaned the public reads at Q25 with fastp, built clones with MiXCR and kept in-frame beta chains. Identical CDR3 protein sequences are pooled into one entry, listed with their most common genes and DNA. The V and J calls shown here were made by TCRdb, not taken from the authors' results. This sample is represented by 60,000 to 85,000 distinct CDR3 sequences; over 80% of them were singletons. Approximately 12% of the sample lies in the top ten.

Details on this clonotype: What this receptor recognizes is not known. Base qualities are not recorded, but no much larger clone differs from it by a single base.

The V end loses 10 bases and the J end loses 2 bases, and a stretch of 21 bases separates them. The CDR3 holds 15 amino acids from the cysteine to the phenylalanine. Of all the DNA, just the CDR3 is kept, 45 bases in frame from base 1. The germline V gene supplies CDR1 ENHRY and CDR2 SYGVKD. In this chain, TRBV10-3 is recombined with TRBJ2-7; the D element could tentatively be TRBD1 or TRBD2, as 5 bases agree for each. The sample consisted of lung tumor tissue. The source is a woman in her forties or fifties with non-small cell lung cancer. The DNA sequence follows: TGTGCCACGCAGGAAGTCGGGACGAAAGCCTACGAGCAGTACTTC. Translated, it reads CATQEVGTKAYEQYF.